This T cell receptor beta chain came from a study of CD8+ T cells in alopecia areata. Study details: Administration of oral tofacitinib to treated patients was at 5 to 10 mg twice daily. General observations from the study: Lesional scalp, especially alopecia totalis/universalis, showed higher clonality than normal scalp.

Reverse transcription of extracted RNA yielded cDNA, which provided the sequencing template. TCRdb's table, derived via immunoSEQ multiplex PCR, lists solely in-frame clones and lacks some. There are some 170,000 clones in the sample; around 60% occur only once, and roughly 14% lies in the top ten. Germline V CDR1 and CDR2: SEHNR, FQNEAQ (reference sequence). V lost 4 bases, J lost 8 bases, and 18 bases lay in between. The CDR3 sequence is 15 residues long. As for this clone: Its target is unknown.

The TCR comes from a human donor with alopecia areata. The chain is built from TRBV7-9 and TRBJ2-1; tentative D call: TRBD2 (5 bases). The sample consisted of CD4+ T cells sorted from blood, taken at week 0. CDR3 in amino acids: CASSSTETRLYEQFF. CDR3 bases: TGTGCCAGCAGCTCCACCGAAACTAGGTTGTATGAGCAGTTCTTC.